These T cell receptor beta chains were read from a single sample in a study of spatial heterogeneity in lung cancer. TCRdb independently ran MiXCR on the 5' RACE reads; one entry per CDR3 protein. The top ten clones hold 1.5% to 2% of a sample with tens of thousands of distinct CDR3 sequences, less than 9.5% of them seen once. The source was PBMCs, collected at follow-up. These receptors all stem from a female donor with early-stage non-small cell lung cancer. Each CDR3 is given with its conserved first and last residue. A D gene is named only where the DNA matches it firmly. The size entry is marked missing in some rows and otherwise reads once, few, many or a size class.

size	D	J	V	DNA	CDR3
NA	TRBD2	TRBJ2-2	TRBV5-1	TGCGCCAGCAGCTCCTTAGCGGGAGTAGCGACCGGGGAGCTGTTTTTT	CASSSLAGVATGELFF
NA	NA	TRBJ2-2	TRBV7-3	TGTGCCAGCAGCTTAAACGGCCAGGGGAACACCGGGGAGCTGTTTTTT	CASSLNGQGNTGELFF
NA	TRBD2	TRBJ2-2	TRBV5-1	TGCGCCAGCAGCTTGGCCGGACTAGCCACCACCGGGGAGCTGTTTTTT	CASSLAGLATTGELFF
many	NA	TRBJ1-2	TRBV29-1	TGCAGCGTGGAGGACGGTCCCTATGGCTACACCTTC	CSVEDGPYGYTF
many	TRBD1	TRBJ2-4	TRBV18	TGTGCCAGCTCACCAGCGGGACAGGGAATAATGAACTTC	CASSPAGQGIMNF
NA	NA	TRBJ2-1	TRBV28	TGTGCCAGCAGTTTAACGGGAGCCTACAATGAGCAGTTCTTC	CASSLTGAYNEQFF
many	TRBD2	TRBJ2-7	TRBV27	TGTGCCAGCAGTGTTACTCCCGGGACTAGCGGACTCTACGAGCAGTACTTC	CASSVTPGTSGLYEQYF
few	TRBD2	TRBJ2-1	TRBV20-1	TGCAGTGCTAGAGATAGGGGCGGGAGTTTCTACAATGAGCAGTTCTTC	CSARDRGGSFYNEQFF
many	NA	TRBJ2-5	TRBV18	TGTGCCAGCTCAGGAAGTCAAGAGACCCAGTACTTC	CASSGSQETQYF
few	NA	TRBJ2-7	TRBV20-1	TGCAGTGCTACCTACGAGCAGTACTTC	CSATYEQYF
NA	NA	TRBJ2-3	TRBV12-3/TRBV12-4	TGTGCCAGCAGGGATCCTGGGGCCGATACGCAGTATTTT	CASRDPGADTQYF
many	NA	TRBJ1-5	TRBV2	TGTGCCAGCAGTACCGACAGATATAGCAATCAGCCCCAGCATTTT	CASSTDRYSNQPQHF
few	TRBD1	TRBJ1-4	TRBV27	TGTGCCAGCAGCCCGGGACAGGGGTATGAAAAACTGTTTTTT	CASSPGQGYEKLFF
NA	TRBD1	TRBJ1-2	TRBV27	TGTGCCAGCAGTTTAGGACAGGGAGAGAGCTATGGCTACACCTTC	CASSLGQGESYGYTF
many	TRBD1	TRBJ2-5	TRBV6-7	TGTGCCAGCAGTTACTCGGGACAGTCGGAGACCCAGTACTTC	CASSYSGQSETQYF
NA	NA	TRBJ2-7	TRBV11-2	TGTGCCAGCAGCTTAAACGCAGCCGAAGGGGGGCAGTACTTC	CASSLNAAEGGQYF
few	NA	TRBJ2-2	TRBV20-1	TGCAGTGCCCACATATCGTGGTCGGGGGCACTCACCGGGGAGCTGTTTTTT	CSAHISWSGALTGELFF
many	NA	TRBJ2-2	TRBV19	TGTGCCAGTAGTCTTCCTTCCCAGGGTACCGGGGAGCTGTTTTTT	CASSLPSQGTGELFF
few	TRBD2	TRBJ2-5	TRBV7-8	TGTGCCAGCAGCACCCGACTAGCAGAGACCCAGTACTTC	CASSTRLAETQYF
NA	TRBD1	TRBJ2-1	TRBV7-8	TGTGCCAGCAACCCTACGGCGTTCTGGACAGGGACATACAATGAGCAGTTCTTC	CASNPTAFWTGTYNEQFF
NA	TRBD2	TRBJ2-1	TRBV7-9	TGTGCCAGCAGCCACCCCGGGACTAGCGTACATGAGCAGTTCTTC	CASSHPGTSVHEQFF
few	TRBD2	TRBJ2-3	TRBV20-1	TGCAGTGCTAGATTCTTAGCGGGAGCTGATACGCAGTATTTT	CSARFLAGADTQYF
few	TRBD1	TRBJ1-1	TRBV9	TGTGCCAGCAGCGTGGGACAGGAAATGAACACTGAAGCTTTCTTT	CASSVGQEMNTEAFF
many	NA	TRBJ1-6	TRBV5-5	TGTGCCAGCAACGGGGGGGGAACCTATAATTCACCCCTCCACTTT	CASNGGGTYNSPLHF
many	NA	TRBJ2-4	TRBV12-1	TGTGCCAGCAGCTCCTTCGGGACTAAAAAACTTCAGTACTTC	CASSSFGTKKLQYF
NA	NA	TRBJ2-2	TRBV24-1	TGTGCCACCAGGGTGGCCGCAGTAGTAGGCCCCGGGAAGTACACCGGGGAGCTGTTTTTT	CATRVAAVVGPGKYTGELFF
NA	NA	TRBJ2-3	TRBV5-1	TGCGCCAGCAGCTTGGCATCAAGGGCAGATACGCAGTATTTT	CASSLASRADTQYF
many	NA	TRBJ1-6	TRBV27	TGTGCCACCCGACAGGAATACTATAATTCACCCCTCCACTTT	CATRQEYYNSPLHF
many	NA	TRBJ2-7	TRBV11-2	TGTGCCAGCAGCTTAACCCCCACCTACGAGCAGTACTTC	CASSLTPTYEQYF
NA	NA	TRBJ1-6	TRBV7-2	TGTGCCAGCAGCTCTCGGGACACACGGTCACCCCTCCACTTT	CASSSRDTRSPLHF
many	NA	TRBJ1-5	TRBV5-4	TGTGCTTCCGAAAGGGGCAGCTCCGAAGAGACGGGCAATCAGCCCCAGCATTTT	CASERGSSEETGNQPQHF
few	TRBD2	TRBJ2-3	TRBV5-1	TGCGCCAGCAGCTTGGCCCCCGGACTAGAGACAGATACGCAGTATTTT	CASSLAPGLETDTQYF
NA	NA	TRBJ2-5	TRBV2	TGTGCCAGCAAGGGGGACCGGGGGTTCGTGACCCAGTACTTC	CASKGDRGFVTQYF
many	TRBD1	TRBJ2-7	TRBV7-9	TGTGCCAGCAGCTCCAGAGGGGGCGAACACTACGAGCAGTACTTC	CASSSRGGEHYEQYF
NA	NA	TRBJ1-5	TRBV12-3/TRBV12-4	TGTGCCAGCAGCTCATTGGGGCAGGGACTGGTCGATCAGCCCCAGCATTTT	CASSSLGQGLVDQPQHF
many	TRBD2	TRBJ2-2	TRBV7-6	TGTGCCAGCAGCTTTCTGGGACTAGCGGGACCAAACACCGGGGAGCTGTTTTTT	CASSFLGLAGPNTGELFF
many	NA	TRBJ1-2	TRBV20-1	TGCAGTGCTAGAGATGTAATCCGGTTACCGTATGGCTACACCTTC	CSARDVIRLPYGYTF
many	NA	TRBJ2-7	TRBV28	TGTGCCAGCAGTCCCCATTTAGGAGGATCCTACGAGCAGTACTTC	CASSPHLGGSYEQYF
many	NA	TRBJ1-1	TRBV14	TGTGCCAGCAGCCTTAATTTAGAGGACACTGAAGCTTTCTTT	CASSLNLEDTEAFF
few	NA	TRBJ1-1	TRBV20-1	TGCAGTGCGCTGGGTCCGGGCATTTTGAGGACTGAAGCTTTCTTT	CSALGPGILRTEAFF
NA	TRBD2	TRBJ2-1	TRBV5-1	TGCGCCAGCAGCACCATTAGCGGGAGAGAAAATGAGCAGTTCTTC	CASSTISGRENEQFF